The 26 T cell receptor beta chains below were found in one sample sequenced in a study of cytomegalovirus exposure and HLA in healthy donors. Sequencing used immunoSEQ multiplex PCR; TCRdb keeps in-frame clones, though not all of them. Among roughly 130,000 clones listed, roughly 90% were seen once. Sequenced sample: PBMCs. The receptors come from a man between 25 and 39 years old in good health and CMV-seronegative.

The chain carries TRBV7-9 and TRBJ1-6, with unresolved D. The V gene's germline CDR1 is SEHNR and CDR2 FQNEAQ (reference sequence). Deletions cut 1 base from V and 10 bases from J, with 20 bases between. CDR3 size: 17 residues. For the CDR3, the DNA is TGTGCCAGCAGCTTAGGATTCGGAGGGAAAGAGATGTCACCCCTCCACTTT. Protein sequence: CASSLGFGGKEMSPLHF. The complete variable domain, with remaining parts taken from reference TRBV7-9 and TRBJ1-6, reads DTGVSQNPRHKITKRGQNVTFRCDPISEHNRLYWYRQTLGQGPEFLTYFQNEAQLEKSRLLSDRFSAERPKGSFSTLEIQRTEQGDSAMYLCASSLGFGGKEMSPLHFGNGTRLTVT.

This clone was counted only a few times. V is TRBV2 and J is TRBJ1-2; D gene unclear. This CDR3 comprises 14 residues. V was shortened by 3 bases and J by 2 bases, with 10 bases between the two germline ends. The germline V gene has CDR1 SNHLY and CDR2 FYNNEI. The CDR3 nucleotides are TGTGCCAGCAGTGAGAGCGCCGTGAACTATGGCTACACCTTC. It yields the protein CASSESAVNYGYTF. The complete variable domain, with remaining parts taken from reference TRBV2 and TRBJ1-2, reads EPEVTQTPSHQVTQMGQEVILRCVPISNHLYFYWYRQILGQKVEFLVSFYNNEISEKSEIFDDQFSVERPDGSNFTLKIRSTKLEDSAMYFCASSESAVNYGYTFGSGTRLTVV.

The chain uses TRBV6-1 and TRBJ1-3; D uncertain. Trimming cost V 3 bases and J 2 bases, with 14 bases left between them. CDR3 size: 16 residues. The germline gives CDR1 MNHNS, CDR2 SASEGT. CDR3 nucleotides: TGTGCCAGCAGTGATGGCCAACCTCAAGCTGGAAACACCATATATTTT. Amino acids: CASSDGQPQAGNTIYF.

This chain joins TRBV5-4 and TRBJ2-2, with a weak D call TRBD1 (5 bases). V was cut by 4 bases and J by 1 base, with 11 bases left in between. The CDR3 loop spans 15 amino acids. Per the germline V gene, CDR1 is SGHNT and CDR2 is YYREEE (reference sequence). The CDR3 DNA follows: TGTGCCAGCAGCCCAAGGACAATGAACACCGGGGAGCTGTTTTTT. This translates into CASSPRTMNTGELFF.

This chain links TRBV5-1 with TRBJ1-3, with a weak D call TRBD1 (6 bases). CDR1 is SGHRS, CDR2 YFSETQ, per germline. V lost 6 bases, J lost 4 bases, and 14 bases lay in between. The CDR3 runs to 14 residues. In nucleotides, the CDR3 is TGCGCCAGCATGCCCGGGACACAAGGAAACACCATATATTTT. It translates to CASMPGTQGNTIYF. The full variable domain, completed using reference TRBV5-1 and TRBJ1-3, is KAGVTQTPRYLIKTRGQQVTLSCSPISGHRSVSWYQQTPGQGLQFLFEYFSETQRNKGNFPGRFSGRQFSNSRSEMNVSTLELGDSALYLCASMPGTQGNTIYFGEGSWLTVV.

The rearrangement joins TRBV5-4 to TRBJ2-7, with D possibly matching TRBD2 (6 bases). CDR3 length: 18 residues. Germline V lookup: CDR1 SGHNT, CDR2 YYREEE (reference sequence). V was pared by 0 bases and J by 7 bases, with 26 bases between. CDR3 sequence reads: CASSLASSRDPREKEQYF. The CDR3 DNA reads as TGTGCCAGCAGCTTGGCGTCGTCCCGGGACCCCCGGGAGAAAGAGCAGTACTTC.

This chain links TRBV11-2 with TRBJ1-1, with TRBD1 matching 7 bases. This CDR3 contains 15 residues. V shed 4 bases and J 3 bases; nucleotides not matched to a gene: 8. CDR1 SGHAT and CDR2 FQNNGV come from the germline V gene. The CDR3 nucleotides read TGTGCCAGCAGCTCACAGGGGAGTAAGGACACTGAAGCTTTCTTT. Translation gives CASSSQGSKDTEAFF.

The rearrangement links TRBV5-1 to TRBJ1-1; the match to TRBD1 covers 11 bases. The V gene end was trimmed by 2 bases and the J gene end by 1 base; junction bases not matched to a gene: 7. This CDR3 is 17 amino acids long. The V gene's germline CDR1 is SGHRS and CDR2 YFSETQ. The CDR3 region has the DNA TGCGCCAGCAGCTTAGGACAGGGGGCTTTCGCGAACACTGAAGCTTTCTTT. Protein: CASSLGQGAFANTEAFF.

The chain links TRBV6-6 to TRBJ1-5, with 7 bases lining up with TRBD1. The V and J ends lost 5 bases and 0 bases, in that order; junction bases with no gene match: 4. From germline, CDR1 is MNHNY and CDR2 SVGAGI (reference sequence). CDR3 size: 15 residues. Here the CDR3 reads CASSQQGHSNQPQHF. The DNA of the CDR3 is TGTGCCAGCAGTCAACAGGGGCATAGCAATCAGCCCCAGCATTTT.

The V call is TRBV4-1, the J call TRBJ1-5; 9 bases align to TRBD1. V trimming: 3 bases; J trimming: 4 bases; junction bases outside the gene matches: 7. In germline, CDR1 is MGHRA, CDR2 YSYEKL. This CDR3 region has 16 residues. The CDR3: CASSQTPGQGNQPQHF. DNA for the CDR3: TGCGCCAGCAGCCAGACACCGGGACAGGGAAATCAGCCCCAGCATTTT.

The chain employs TRBV11-2 and TRBJ2-5, with D possibly being TRBD2 (7 bases). V dropped 1 base and J dropped 2 bases, with 14 bases sitting between them. The CDR3 loop spans 16 amino acids. Germline values: CDR1 SGHAT, CDR2 FQNNGV. The DNA for the CDR3 is TGTGCCAGCAGCTTAGTTGGGGGGGGGCCTCAAGAGACCCAGTACTTC. Its protein is CASSLVGGGPQETQYF.

This chain links TRBV19 with TRBJ2-2; the match to TRBD1 covers 8 bases. Germline V gives CDR1 LNHDA, CDR2 SQIVND (reference sequence). V dropped 4 bases and J dropped 4; count of bases not matched to a gene: 5. The CDR3 sequence is 15 residues long. The CDR3 sequence: CASSSQGALTGELFF. In DNA, the CDR3 is TGTGCCAGTAGTAGTCAGGGGGCCCTCACCGGGGAGCTGTTTTTT.

V and J are TRBV9 and TRBJ2-3; D ambiguous. V lost 0 bases and J lost 8, with 16 bases in between. The CDR3 runs to 15 residues. Germline loops: CDR1 SGDLS, CDR2 YYNGEE. CDR3 DNA sequence: TGTGCCAGCAGCGTAGAAACCAGCCCGACACGTACGCAGTATTTT. Translation gives CASSVETSPTRTQYF.

The V gene is TRBV27, the J gene TRBJ2-2; unclear D gene. V gave up 3 bases and J gave up 4 bases, with 3 bases separating them. Germline loops: CDR1 MNHEY, CDR2 SMNVEV (reference sequence). The CDR3 consists of 12 residues. In DNA, the CDR3 is TGTGCCAGCAGTTTGGCCACCGGGGAGCTGTTTTTT. Protein product: CASSLATGELFF.

This chain uses TRBV25-1 with TRBJ2-7, with D perhaps matching TRBD2 (6 bases). The germline V gene encodes CDR1 MGHDK and CDR2 SYGVNS. The CDR3 runs 16 residues. The V gene lost 3 bases and the J gene lost 4 bases, with 19 bases spanning the gap. In DNA form, the CDR3 reads TGTGCCAGCAGTGACATTAGTGTGGGGGGACGGTACGAGCAGTACTTC. Translation gives CASSDISVGGRYEQYF.

This clone has only one observation. The chain employs TRBV7-2 and TRBJ1-4; D ambiguous. The germline gives CDR1 SGHTA, CDR2 FQGNSA. Trimming pared 8 bases from V and 5 bases from J, leaving 15 bases between. This CDR3 is built from 14 residues. CDR3 amino acids: CASGRTLSNEKLFF. CDR3 DNA sequence: TGTGCCAGCGGGCGAACCTTATCAAATGAAAAACTGTTTTTT.

The rearrangement uses TRBV11-1 and TRBJ1-1; tentatively, D is TRBD1 (6 bases). From germline, CDR1 is SGHAT and CDR2 FQDESV (reference sequence). The V end lost 0 bases, the J end lost 4 bases, and 12 bases lay between the germline ends. This CDR3 is built from 15 residues. The CDR3 DNA is TGTGCCAGCAGCTTAGCTAATTCAGGGGTCACTGAAGCTTTCTTT. It yields the protein CASSLANSGVTEAFF.

The chain recombines TRBV7-2 with TRBJ1-5; TRBD1 matches at 7 bases. CDR3 size: 15 residues. Germline-derived CDR1 and CDR2 are SGHTA and FQGNSA. V dropped 4 bases and J dropped 3; count of bases not matched to a gene: 6. The CDR3 protein is CASSSRGHANQPQHF. As DNA, the CDR3 is TGTGCCAGCAGCTCGAGGGGGCACGCCAATCAGCCCCAGCATTTT.

The gene calls are TRBV19 and TRBJ1-2, with D hard to call. This CDR3 spans 13 amino acids. V was clipped by 5 bases and J by 4 bases, with 11 bases between them. Germline CDR1 reads LNHDA; CDR2 reads SQIVND (reference sequence). The CDR3 DNA sequence: TGTGCCAGTAGTCCTCCAGGTATCTATGGCTACACCTTC. Translating gives CASSPPGIYGYTF.

V usage is TRBV5-1 and J usage is TRBJ2-2, with D possibly matching TRBD2 (5 bases). The germline gives CDR1 SGHRS, CDR2 YFSETQ. The CDR3 has 11 amino acids. V was trimmed by 8 bases and J by 7 bases, leaving 9 bases between them. Here the CDR3 DNA reads TGCGCCAGTACGGGAAACGGGGAGCTGTTTTTT. This gives the protein CASTGNGELFF. The whole variable domain, filled in from reference TRBV5-1 and TRBJ2-2, reads KAGVTQTPRYLIKTRGQQVTLSCSPISGHRSVSWYQQTPGQGLQFLFEYFSETQRNKGNFPGRFSGRQFSNSRSEMNVSTLELGDSALYLCASTGNGELFFGEGSRLTVL.

The chain couples TRBV11-2 to TRBJ1-5; no clear D gene. The CDR3 spans 15 residues. V gave up 4 bases and J gave up 0 bases, with 10 bases separating them. Germline V gene data show CDR1 as SGHAT and CDR2 as FQNNGV. CDR3 DNA sequence: TGTGCCAGCAGCTCGACACTCAATAGCAATCAGCCCCAGCATTTT. As protein: CASSSTLNSNQPQHF.

The chain couples TRBV5-8 to TRBJ1-3; D remains unclear. Per germline, CDR1 SGHTS and CDR2 YDEGEE. Trimming took 0 bases from V and 2 from J, leaving 9 bases between them. The CDR3 spans 15 residues. The DNA of the CDR3 is TGTGCCAGCAGCTTGGCCGGGAGAGCTGGAAACACCATATATTTT. Protein sequence: CASSLAGRAGNTIYF.

V is TRBV5-6 and J is TRBJ2-1; the D is unclear. CDR1 is SGHDT and CDR2 is YYEEEE in the germline V gene. The CDR3 covers 15 residues. V was trimmed by 1 base and J by 0 bases, leaving 8 bases between them. CDR3: CASSLIRSSYNEQFF. CDR3 DNA: TGTGCCAGCAGCTTGATCCGGAGCTCCTACAATGAGCAGTTCTTC.

The V and J genes are TRBV5-5 and TRBJ1-1; no clear D gene. The CDR3 spans 15 residues. Germline V gene lookup returns CDR1 SGHKS and CDR2 YYEKEE (reference sequence). V dropped 0 bases and J dropped 1 base, with 10 bases sitting between them. The CDR3 DNA reads TGTGCCAGCAGCTTGGCCATGAGACAGAACACTGAAGCTTTCTTT. Amino acids: CASSLAMRQNTEAFF.

This chain joins TRBV7-9 and TRBJ2-5; 8 bases fit TRBD2. The CDR3 spans 14 residues. The germline CDR1 and CDR2 sequences are SEHNR and FQNEAQ (reference sequence). V lost 1 base, J lost 6 bases, and 4 bases stayed unmatched. This CDR3 is CASSLGGGLKTQYF. CDR3 DNA sequence: TGTGCCAGCAGCTTAGGCGGGGGGCTGAAGACCCAGTACTTC.

The chain recombines TRBV19 with TRBJ2-7, with TRBD2 matching over 13 bases. The CDR3 sequence is 18 residues long. With 5 bases clipped from V and 1 base from J, the junction kept 11 bases outside the gene matches. Germline V lookup: CDR1 LNHDA, CDR2 SQIVND (reference sequence). CDR3 nucleotide sequence: TGTGCCAGTAGTTTCGGAGGACTAGCGGGGGACCCGTCCTACGAGCAGTACTTC. The encoded protein is CASSFGGLAGDPSYEQYF.